The 26 T cell receptor beta chains below come from one sample, sequenced in a study of blood T cell repertoires in COVID-19 (dated by TCRdb to about 2020). Receptor amplification or capture employed the immunoSEQ multiplex PCR assay. Held by TCRdb, this immuneACCESS table contains in-frame sequences only and omits some clones. Under half of the omission traces to an unresolved V gene where checked; the cause of the rest is unknown. This sample comprises 200,000 to 300,000 clones, approximately 90% of them detected only once. The ten largest clones take up 0.9% to 1% of the sample. The specimen sequenced was peripheral blood. The receptors derive from a woman in her forties who had recovered from COVID-19.

V and J are TRBV13 and TRBJ1-2, with 8 bases lining up with TRBD1. V shed 4 bases and J 8 bases; nucleotides not matched to a gene: 3. Germline CDR1 PRHDT, CDR2 FYEKMQ (reference sequence). The CDR3 loop spans 12 amino acids. CDR3 bases: TGTGCCAGCAGCTACCGGGACAGGGGCTACACCTTC. It yields the protein CASSYRDRGYTF.

The CDR3 is CASTPPEGPNTEAFF. CDR3 nucleotides: TGTGCCAGCACCCCCCCGGAGGGCCCGAACACTGAAGCTTTCTTT. The gene calls are TRBV21-1 and TRBJ1-1. TRBV21-1 is recorded as a pseudogene. The CDR3 contains 15 residues.

This chain joins TRBV19 and TRBJ1-1; D is uncertain. Germline values: CDR1 LNHDA, CDR2 SQIVND (reference sequence). The V and J ends lost 6 bases and 5 bases respectively, with 16 bases between them. The CDR3 is made up of 14 amino acids. This chain's CDR3 is CASSLIASRTEAFF. DNA of the CDR3: TGTGCCAGTAGCCTCATAGCCTCGCGAACTGAAGCTTTCTTT.

This chain links TRBV7-8 with TRBJ1-2; tentatively, D is TRBD1 (6 bases). Trimming left V 5 bases short and J 4 bases short, with 26 bases between. Germline V lookup: CDR1 SGHVS, CDR2 FQNEAQ. The CDR3 has 18 amino acids. The CDR3 coding sequence is TGTGCCAGCAGCCCTTATGTGGGTGGGAGGGACACCCTCTATGGCTACACCTTC. Translated: CASSPYVGGRDTLYGYTF.

The chain links TRBV7-3 to TRBJ2-7; perhaps TRBD1 as D (6 bases). Trimming took off 5 bases at V and 5 bases at J, with 16 bases between the two ends. The CDR3 has 14 residues. Germline V gene lookup returns CDR1 SGHTA and CDR2 FQGTGA. This CDR3 is CASSPLGAGDEQYF. CDR3 DNA: TGTGCCAGCAGCCCGCTGGGGGCCGGGGACGAGCAGTACTTC. Using reference TRBV7-3 and TRBJ2-7 for the parts outside the CDR3, the full variable domain is GAGVSQTPSNKVTEKGKYVELRCDPISGHTALYWYRQSLGQGPEFLIYFQGTGAADDSGLPNDRFFAVRPEGSVSTLKIQRTERGDSAVYLCASSPLGAGDEQYFGPGTRLTVT.

The chain couples TRBV9 to TRBJ1-6, with D possibly being TRBD1 (6 bases). Germline V lookup: CDR1 SGDLS, CDR2 YYNGEE. Trimming cost V 3 bases and J 4 bases, with 14 bases left between them. This CDR3 spans 16 amino acids. This CDR3 reads CASSGGSRGYNSPLHF. In DNA, the CDR3 is TGTGCCAGCAGCGGGGGGTCAAGGGGGTATAATTCACCCCTCCACTTT.

The chain combines TRBV5-1 with TRBJ2-1; 11 nucleotides agree with TRBD2. CDR1 and CDR2 from the germline V gene are SGHRS and YFSETQ. V lost 4 bases and J lost 9; bases outside the gene matches: 6. CDR3 length: 14 residues. CDR3 residues: CASSTSGSGFEQFF. As DNA, the CDR3 is TGCGCCAGCAGCACTAGCGGGAGCGGGTTTGAGCAGTTCTTC.

V is TRBV15 and J is TRBJ2-7; 11 nucleotides match TRBD1. Germline CDR1 reads LNHNV; CDR2 reads YYDKDF (reference sequence). The V gene end was trimmed by 4 bases and the J gene end by 4 bases; junction bases not matched to a gene: 6. The CDR3 loop spans 15 amino acids. CDR3 nucleotide sequence: TGTGCCACCAGCACCCGGACAGGGGGCTTTTACGAGCAGTACTTC. Amino acid sequence: CATSTRTGGFYEQYF.

V is TRBV9 and J is TRBJ1-4; unclear D gene. Looked up from germline, CDR1 is SGDLS and CDR2 is YYNGEE. Trimming took 3 bases from V and 7 from J, leaving 16 bases between them. The CDR3 length is 15 residues. Written as DNA, the CDR3 is TGTGCCAGCAGCGCCTCTTCGGGAGTAGGTGAAAAACTGTTTTTT. As protein: CASSASSGVGEKLFF.

V is TRBV6-2 or TRBV6-3 and J is TRBJ1-2; the D gene is possibly TRBD1 (5 bases). With 4 bases removed from V and 11 bases from J, the gap between germline ends came to 20 bases. CDR3 size: 14 residues. Germline CDR1 MNHEY, CDR2 SVGEGT. CDR3 protein: CASSSTAGTTGYTF. CDR3 sequence (DNA): TGTGCCAGCAGTTCGACGGCTGGGACTACCGGTTACACCTTC.

DNA of the CDR3: TGTGCCAGCAGCCGCACTCGGGACGGGGAGCTGTTTTTT. Translating gives CASSRTRDGELFF. This chain uses TRBV7-2 with TRBJ2-2, with D possibly being TRBD2 (5 bases). Per the germline V gene, CDR1 is SGHTA and CDR2 is FQGNSA. With 5 bases removed from V and 7 bases from J, the gap between germline ends came to 11 bases. This CDR3 region has 13 residues.

This chain links TRBV18 with TRBJ2-1, with D possibly being TRBD1 (6 bases). In germline, CDR1 is KGHSH, CDR2 LQKENI. V gave up 6 bases and J gave up 8 bases, with 14 bases separating them. This CDR3 spans 13 amino acids. The chain's CDR3 is CASSPDSQDEQFF. CDR3 nucleotides: TGTGCCAGCTCCCCGGACAGCCAGGATGAGCAGTTCTTC.

This chain connects TRBV11-3 to TRBJ2-2, with D perhaps TRBD2 (6 bases). Germline assignment: CDR1 SGHNT and CDR2 YENEEA. Deletions cut 3 bases from V and 13 bases from J, with 21 bases between. The CDR3 is 15 amino acids. The CDR3 DNA reads as TGTGCCAGCAGCTTCGGCCCTGGCGGTCCGGAGGGGCTGTTTTTT. Its translation: CASSFGPGGPEGLFF.

This clone was counted only a few times. V gene TRBV30 combines with J gene TRBJ1-5, with D maybe TRBD1 (6 bases). The CDR3 runs 14 residues. Germline CDR1 and CDR2: GTSNPN and SVGIG (reference sequence). V was cut by 2 bases and J by 9 bases, with 17 bases left in between. CDR3 sequence (DNA): TGTGCCTGGAGTACCCTGGACAGCCCTGTGCCCCAGCATTTT. Translation: CAWSTLDSPVPQHF.

The chain carries TRBV5-1 and TRBJ2-5, with TRBD2 matching over 15 bases. Germline trimming cut 2 bases from V and 5 bases from J; bases unmatched to any gene: 10. The V gene's germline CDR1 is SGHRS and CDR2 YFSETQ. The length of the CDR3 is 18 residues. The CDR3 sequence: CASSFGLAGGPITETQYF. In DNA, the CDR3 is TGCGCCAGCAGCTTCGGACTAGCGGGAGGGCCTATTACGGAGACCCAGTACTTC.

The rearrangement joins TRBV7-3 to TRBJ2-3; D is undetermined. The V end was cut by 5 bases, the J end by 0 bases, with 12 bases between. Germline V gene lookup returns CDR1 SGHTA and CDR2 FQGTGA. The CDR3 runs 15 residues. The CDR3 reads CASSPLRSSTDTQYF. The DNA of the CDR3 is TGTGCCAGCAGCCCCCTGCGGTCCAGCACAGATACGCAGTATTTT.

The chain carries TRBV9 and TRBJ1-3; possibly TRBD1 for D (6 bases). Trimming took 4 bases from V and 4 from J, leaving 21 bases between them. Germline loops: CDR1 SGDLS, CDR2 YYNGEE. CDR3 size: 17 residues. CDR3: CASSLLRDTAFGNTIYF. CDR3 DNA: TGTGCCAGCAGCCTCCTCCGGGACACCGCGTTCGGAAACACCATATATTTT.

The V gene is TRBV5-1, the J gene TRBJ1-4; 9 positions agree with TRBD1. Germline CDR1 SGHRS, CDR2 YFSETQ. After removal of 4 bases from V and 8 bases from J, the junction contained 9 bases not matched to a gene. This CDR3 is 15 amino acids long. The CDR3: CASSRLQGAGEKLFF. The CDR3 DNA reads as TGCGCCAGCAGCCGATTACAGGGGGCCGGGGAAAAACTGTTTTTT.

The chain has TRBV6-2 or TRBV6-3 and TRBJ1-1; D is uncertain. CDR3 size: 13 residues. The germline CDR1 and CDR2 sequences are MNHEY and SVGEGT. Trimming cost V 0 bases and J 6 bases, with 8 bases left between them. The CDR3 protein is CASSYSRQSEAFF. Here the CDR3 DNA reads TGTGCCAGCAGTTACTCGAGGCAGTCTGAAGCTTTCTTT.

V gene TRBV30 combines with J gene TRBJ2-7; 7 nucleotides line up with TRBD2. V lost 0 bases, J lost 3 bases, and 11 bases stayed unmatched. CDR1 is GTSNPN, CDR2 SVGIG, per germline (reference sequence). This CDR3 is built from 16 residues. The CDR3 nucleotides are TGTGCCTGGAGTGTAGGGGCGGGAGTGGGGGGCTACGAGCAGTACTTC. The encoded protein is CAWSVGAGVGGYEQYF.

This clone occurred a few times. This rearrangement joins TRBV4-1 to TRBJ2-1; TRBD1 matches 8 bases. The length of the CDR3 is 18 residues. Trimming took 3 bases from V and 0 from J; bases not matched to a gene: 10. Germline assignment: CDR1 MGHRA and CDR2 YSYEKL. In DNA, the CDR3 is TGCGCCAGCAGCCACCCTACCCGACAGGGGCTCTCCTACAATGAGCAGTTCTTC. The encoded protein is CASSHPTRQGLSYNEQFF.

The chain employs TRBV24-1 and TRBJ2-2, with a weak D call TRBD2 (6 bases). The germline V gene encodes CDR1 KGHDR and CDR2 SFDVKD. V was pared by 2 bases and J by 5 bases, with 14 bases between. The CDR3 is 16 amino acids. The CDR3 reads CATSDSGQAGTGELFF. The CDR3 nucleotides read TGTGCCACCAGTGATTCGGGTCAGGCGGGGACCGGGGAGCTGTTTTTT.

V gene TRBV19 combines with J gene TRBJ2-1; 9 nucleotides match TRBD2. V lost 5 bases, J lost 2 bases, and 4 bases stayed unmatched. The CDR3 extends over 15 amino acids. Germline-derived CDR1 and CDR2 are LNHDA and SQIVND (reference sequence). The CDR3 spells CASSWRTSAYNEQFF. In DNA, the CDR3 is TGTGCCAGTAGTTGGCGGACTAGCGCCTACAATGAGCAGTTCTTC.

This chain connects TRBV11-3 to TRBJ1-2; the D gene is possibly TRBD1 (5 bases). This CDR3 spans 13 amino acids. Germline values: CDR1 SGHNT, CDR2 YENEEA. V was trimmed by 5 bases and J by 8 bases, leaving 15 bases between them. CDR3 loop: CASSRPGLRGYTF. The CDR3 bases are TGTGCCAGCAGCCGTCCGGGACTCCGAGGCTACACCTTC.

The genes are TRBV11-2 and TRBJ2-2, with 7 bases aligning to TRBD2. The trim removed 5 bases at V and 0 bases at J, leaving 6 bases unmatched. Germline CDR1 reads SGHAT; CDR2 reads FQNNGV. This CDR3 spans 16 amino acids. CDR3 sequence reads: CASSKLRETNTGELFF. DNA for the CDR3: TGTGCCAGCAGCAAGTTGCGGGAGACGAACACCGGGGAGCTGTTTTTT.

The chain recombines TRBV6-2 or TRBV6-3 with TRBJ2-6, with D possibly being TRBD2 (5 bases). The CDR3 loop spans 20 amino acids. The germline V gene encodes CDR1 MNHEY and CDR2 SVGEGT. V gave up 5 bases and J gave up 0 bases, with 23 bases separating them. CDR3 sequence: CASSTLTRGQWGSGANVLTF. CDR3 nucleotide sequence: TGTGCCAGCAGTACACTAACCAGAGGGCAGTGGGGCTCTGGGGCCAACGTCCTGACTTTC.